This TCR beta chain was obtained from a study of blood T cell repertoires in COVID-19. Study context: Samples of COVID-19 (acute and convalescent) were obtained from the United States, Italy and Spain.

Trimming stripped 1 base from V and 0 bases from J, with 6 bases between. The CDR3 is 14 residues long. Per germline, CDR1 SGHAT and CDR2 FQNNGV. In the authors' methods: It was from reference gene primer amplification that nucleated cell counts were estimated. This table comes from immunoSEQ multiplex PCR, and its TCRdb copy is limited to in-frame clones, with some not included. V and J calls and clone size are copied from that table; D and trimming were computed from the DNA. Counted here are approximately 250,000 clones, over 75% occurring once; the ten biggest clones make up 8.6%. The chain recombines TRBV11-2 with TRBJ1-1; D unclear. Sequencing input: peripheral blood. The clonotype was recovered from a human donor in a cohort sampled during active COVID-19. The CDR3 coding sequence is TGTGCCAGCAGCTTAGTACAAATGAACACTGAAGCTTTCTTT. Translation: CASSLVQMNTEAFF.